The next 15 T cell receptor beta chains were all read from a single sample in a study of blood T cell repertoires in COVID-19. Using immunoSEQ multiplex PCR, the repertoire was profiled, and TCRdb retains in-frame clones only, with some absent. The sample yields some 150,000 clones, 88% seen once. Material for sequencing was peripheral blood. The receptors stem from a man aged 50-59 years with active or convalescent COVID-19.

The chain links TRBV4-3 to TRBJ1-4; perhaps TRBD1 as D (5 bases). Germline V gene sequence: CDR1 LGHNA, CDR2 YSLEER. Trimming took 2 bases from V and 4 from J, leaving 11 bases between them. The CDR3 runs 15 residues. The DNA of the CDR3 is TGCGCCAGCAGCCAACGCGGGGGAATTAATGAAAAACTGTTTTTT. Amino acid sequence: CASSQRGGINEKLFF.

The chain carries TRBV9 and TRBJ2-1; perhaps TRBD2 as D (7 bases). Per the germline V gene, CDR1 is SGDLS and CDR2 is YYNGEE. V was cut by 0 bases and J by 1 base, with 14 bases left in between. The length of the CDR3 is 17 residues. The CDR3 protein is CASSVGRGGISYNEQFF. For the CDR3, the DNA is TGTGCCAGCAGCGTAGGTAGGGGGGGCATTTCCTACAATGAGCAGTTCTTC.

The CDR3 sequence: CASSENARGSPLHF. The CDR3 coding sequence is TGTGCCAGCAGTGAAAACGCCCGAGGGTCACCCCTCCACTTT. This chain joins TRBV6-1 and TRBJ1-6; unclear D gene. Germline lookup yields CDR1 MNHNS and CDR2 SASEGT. Trimming took off 2 bases at V and 10 bases at J, with 12 bases between the two ends. This CDR3 is 14 amino acids long.

This chain joins TRBV6-2 or TRBV6-3 and TRBJ2-5; the match to TRBD1 covers 7 bases. Germline CDR1 MNHEY, CDR2 SVGEGT. V was pared by 5 bases and J by 2 bases, with 5 bases of the junction left unmatched. The CDR3 is 14 amino acids. CDR3 DNA: TGTGCCAGCAGTATCCGACAGGGTCAAGAGACCCAGTACTTC. Its protein is CASSIRQGQETQYF.

The chain has TRBV2 and TRBJ2-7; 10 nucleotides align to TRBD1. Per the germline V gene, CDR1 is SNHLY and CDR2 is FYNNEI. This CDR3 spans 16 amino acids. The J segment lost 3 bases and the V segment lost 0 bases, leaving 5 bases of the junction unmatched. The CDR3 coding sequence is TGTGCCAGCAGTGAAGCGGGGGGACAGGGGATCTACGAGCAGTACTTC. It codes for CASSEAGGQGIYEQYF. Filled out from reference TRBV2 and TRBJ2-7, the complete variable domain reads EPEVTQTPSHQVTQMGQEVILRCVPISNHLYFYWYRQILGQKVEFLVSFYNNEISEKSEIFDDQFSVERPDGSNFTLKIRSTKLEDSAMYFCASSEAGGQGIYEQYFGPGTRLTVT.

This clone was recorded only once. V is TRBV27 and J is TRBJ1-3; tentatively, D is TRBD1 (6 bases). V was cut by 5 bases and J by 0 bases, with 11 bases left in between. Germline V gene sequence: CDR1 MNHEY, CDR2 SMNVEV (reference sequence). The CDR3 totals 15 residues. The CDR3 DNA is TGTGCCAGCAGTGCATTACAGGGCTCTGGAAACACCATATATTTT. As protein: CASSALQGSGNTIYF.

In this sample, this clone turned up once. The genes are TRBV5-1 and TRBJ1-3; D may be TRBD1 (5 bases). CDR3 length: 18 residues. Germline CDR1 is SGHRS and CDR2 is YFSETQ. Trimming left V 3 bases short and J 0 bases short, with 19 bases between. This chain's CDR3 is CASSSSVRRGHSGNTIYF. Here the CDR3 DNA reads TGCGCCAGCAGCTCTTCAGTCCGGAGGGGCCACTCTGGAAACACCATATATTTT.

The chain recombines TRBV24-1 with TRBJ2-3, with 7 bases aligning to TRBD2. The CDR3 is 16 amino acids. Germline V gene sequence: CDR1 KGHDR, CDR2 SFDVKD. V was pared by 1 base and J by 5 bases, with 8 bases of the junction left unmatched. The CDR3 spells CATSDFLAETRDTQYF. As DNA, the CDR3 is TGTGCCACCAGTGATTTCCTAGCGGAGACGAGAGATACGCAGTATTTT.

The V and J genes are TRBV20-1 and TRBJ1-2; D possibly corresponds to TRBD1 (5 bases). CDR1 is DFQATT and CDR2 is SNEGSKA in the germline V gene (reference sequence). This CDR3 is built from 14 residues. Between the trimmed V and J ends, which lost 3 bases and 0 bases, there was a span of 11 bases. CDR3 DNA: TGCAGTGCTAGTCAACCAGGGCCTAACTATGGCTACACCTTC. It codes for CSASQPGPNYGYTF.

This chain uses TRBV6-6 with TRBJ2-7; 10 positions agree with TRBD2. Germline trimming cut 6 bases from V and 6 bases from J; bases unmatched to any gene: 11. This CDR3 spans 15 amino acids. Germline loops: CDR1 MNHNY, CDR2 SVGAGI (reference sequence). DNA for the CDR3: TGTGCCAGCAGCGCGCGCCTAGCGGGAGTGGGCGAGCAGTACTTC. This translates into CASSARLAGVGEQYF.

This chain uses TRBV6-5 with TRBJ1-6; the D is unclear. Germline-derived CDR1 and CDR2 are MNHEY and SVGAGI. The CDR3 has 15 amino acids. Trimming took off 6 bases at V and 10 bases at J, with 19 bases between the two ends. The CDR3 coding sequence is TGTGCCAGCAGCACGGGCCTCTCAAGAGGGTCACCCCTCCACTTT. It specifies CASSTGLSRGSPLHF.

V is TRBV6-5 and J is TRBJ2-7, with a tentative D call TRBD1 (7 bases). The ends were cut back, 6 bases at V and 6 bases at J, with 15 bases in the middle. The CDR3 is 13 residues long. From germline, CDR1 is MNHEY and CDR2 SVGAGI. The chain's CDR3 is CASSPGGLAEQYF. As DNA, the CDR3 is TGTGCCAGCAGCCCAGGGGGGTTGGCCGAGCAGTACTTC.

The J gene is TRBJ1-5, the V gene TRBV27; 10 positions agree with TRBD1. V shed 5 bases, J shed 0 bases, and the junction held 4 bases outside the gene matches. Germline loops: CDR1 MNHEY, CDR2 SMNVEV (reference sequence). The CDR3 totals 16 residues. CDR3 loop: CASSAGQGVSNQPQHF. The CDR3 DNA sequence: TGTGCCAGCAGTGCCGGACAGGGGGTTAGCAATCAGCCCCAGCATTTT.

The chain employs TRBV6-5 and TRBJ1-2; D is perhaps TRBD1 (5 bases). Germline V gene lookup returns CDR1 MNHEY and CDR2 SVGAGI. V shed 10 bases and J shed 4 bases, with 16 bases lying between them. This CDR3 is built from 13 residues. In DNA form, the CDR3 reads TGTGCCACTCCGGGGGGGTTCGGCTATGGCTACACCTTC. Its protein product is CATPGGFGYGYTF.

The CDR3 DNA reads TGCGCCAGCAGCCAGGATACCGGGACAGGAGGGTCCGAGCAGTACTTC. Translated, it gives CASSQDTGTGGSEQYF. The V and J genes are TRBV4-1 and TRBJ2-7; TRBD1 aligns across 8 bases. There are 16 residues in the CDR3. Trimming removed 3 bases from V and 6 bases from J; junction bases left unmatched: 13. Germline values: CDR1 MGHRA, CDR2 YSYEKL.